The 4 T cell receptor beta chains given below trace back to one sample, sequenced in a study of Graves' ophthalmopathy and Graves' hyperthyroidism. Amplification of the TCR beta CDR3 regions used RNA transcripts (as template). The first round was an RT-PCR with HTBI primers, and the second round was a multiplex PCR. TCRdb independently ran MiXCR on the multiplex PCR reads; one entry per CDR3 protein. The top ten hold approximately 12% of the sample, which has 900,000 to 1,200,000 distinct CDR3 sequences, 35% to 40% seen once. Sequenced: peripheral blood or thyroid tissue (not recorded which). These receptors all come from an adult man with Graves' hyperthyroidism.

The table lists this clonotype with many counts. The chain uses TRBV29-1 and TRBJ2-5; 10 bases are shared with TRBD2. The ends lost 0 bases at V and 7 bases at J; junction bases unmatched: 17. Germline assignment: CDR1 SQVTM and CDR2 ANQGSEA. The CDR3 is 18 residues long. The CDR3 sequence: CSVEDYESSGSQVGTQYF. The CDR3 nucleotides read TGCAGCGTTGAAGATTATGAGTCTAGCGGGAGTCAGGTTGGGACCCAGTACTTC.

J is TRBJ1-1 and V is TRBV28; TRBD1 aligns across 7 bases. This CDR3 is built from 12 residues. From germline, CDR1 is MDHEN and CDR2 SYDVKM. Trimming cost V 7 bases and J 11 bases; bases outside gene matches: 10. The CDR3 DNA reads TGTGCCAGCAAGGCCGACAGGGATTGGGCTTTCTTT. Its protein product is CASKADRDWAFF.

This rearrangement joins TRBV20-1 to TRBJ1-5, with TRBD1 as a possible D gene (5 bases). Per germline, CDR1 DFQATT and CDR2 SNEGSKA (reference sequence). V lost 0 bases to trimming and J lost 1 base, with 10 bases between them. This CDR3 is built from 15 residues. The CDR3 here is CSARDFRVSNQPQHF. The CDR3 DNA sequence: TGCAGTGCTAGAGATTTCAGGGTCAGCAATCAGCCCCAGCATTTT.

This clonotype was seen at least ten times. This rearrangement joins TRBV11-2 to TRBJ2-5, with D possibly being TRBD2 (6 bases). Trimming removed 5 bases at V and 13 bases at J, with 17 bases between. This CDR3 is built from 12 residues. The germline V gene has CDR1 SGHAT and CDR2 FQNNGV. The CDR3 region is CASSPDELAVYF. CDR3 DNA sequence: TGTGCCAGCAGCCCCGACGAACTAGCAGTGTACTTC.